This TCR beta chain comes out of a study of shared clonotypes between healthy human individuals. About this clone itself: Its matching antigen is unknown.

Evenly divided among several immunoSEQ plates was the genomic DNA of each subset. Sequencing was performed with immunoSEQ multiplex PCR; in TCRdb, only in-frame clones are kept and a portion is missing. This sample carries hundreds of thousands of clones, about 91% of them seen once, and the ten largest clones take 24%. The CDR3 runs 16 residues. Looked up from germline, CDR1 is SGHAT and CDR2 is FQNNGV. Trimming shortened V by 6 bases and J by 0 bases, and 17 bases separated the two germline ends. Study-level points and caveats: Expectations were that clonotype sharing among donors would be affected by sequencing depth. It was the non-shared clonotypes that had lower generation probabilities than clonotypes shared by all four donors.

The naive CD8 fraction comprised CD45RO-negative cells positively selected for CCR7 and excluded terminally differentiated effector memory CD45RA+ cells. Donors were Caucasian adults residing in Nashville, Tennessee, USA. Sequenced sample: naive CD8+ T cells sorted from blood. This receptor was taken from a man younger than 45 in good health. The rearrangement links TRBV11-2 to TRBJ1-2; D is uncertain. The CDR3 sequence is CASRRLREKTNYGYTF. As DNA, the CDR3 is TGTGCCAGCAGGCGACTTCGGGAAAAGACTAACTATGGCTACACCTTC.